This T cell receptor beta chain derives from a study of T cells in localized non-small cell lung cancer. The table lists this clone with a few counts. What it recognizes is unknown. The sample contains more than one DNA sequence encoding this CDR3. Germline assignment: CDR1 SGDLS and CDR2 YYNGEE. V was cut by 1 base and J by 2 bases, with 4 bases left in between. The CDR3 is 13 residues long. General observations from the study: Because researchers sequenced only one region of the tumor, heterogeneity is still possible. Adjacent lung held a median roughly 60 of the top 100 tumor clones. Peak T cell clonality was found in uninvolved adjacent lung, exceeding tumor. Higher blood T cell density tracked longer overall survival.

Sequenced by immunoSEQ multiplex PCR; TCRdb stores in-frame clones only, minus some. The sample consists of roughly 25,000 clones, 70% to 90% of them appearing once. The receptor was isolated from a female donor older than 55 with stage II squamous cell lung carcinoma. The material sequenced was peripheral blood, taken before any cancer treatment. The rearrangement joins TRBV9 to TRBJ1-3, with D uncertain. The CDR3 is CASSVSPGNTIYF. The CDR3 nucleotides are TGTGCCAGCAGCGTATCCCCTGGAAACACCATATATTTT.